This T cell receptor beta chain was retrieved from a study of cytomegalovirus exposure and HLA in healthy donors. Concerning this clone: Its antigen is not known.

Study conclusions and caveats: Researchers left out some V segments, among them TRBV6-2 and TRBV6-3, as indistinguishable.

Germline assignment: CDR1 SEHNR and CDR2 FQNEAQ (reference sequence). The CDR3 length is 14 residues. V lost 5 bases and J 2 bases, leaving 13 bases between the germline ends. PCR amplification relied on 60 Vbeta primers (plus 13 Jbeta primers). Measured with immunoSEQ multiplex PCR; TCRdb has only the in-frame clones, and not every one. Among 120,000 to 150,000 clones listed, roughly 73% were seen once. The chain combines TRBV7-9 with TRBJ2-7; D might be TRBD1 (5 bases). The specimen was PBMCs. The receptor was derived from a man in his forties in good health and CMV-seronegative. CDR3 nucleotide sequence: TGTGCCAGCAGCCCCACAGGTACCACCTACGAGCAGTACTTC. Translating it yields CASSPTGTTYEQYF.